The 8 T cell receptor beta chains below come from one sample, sequenced in a study of CD8 T cells in ankylosing spondylitis. TCRdb used MiXCR to reprocess the 5' RACE reads, holding one entry per CDR3 protein. The sample carries about 310,000 distinct CDR3 sequences, less than 25% recorded once. The sequenced sample was blood, either unsorted or a sorted T cell fraction (not recorded which). These receptor sequences come from a female donor with ankylosing spondylitis or in good health (not recorded which).

The DNA of the CDR3 is TGTGCCAGCTCACCAATAGGGGGGGCCCCGGGAAATCCCCAGCATTTT. Translated: CASSPIGGAPGNPQHF. The chain uses TRBV18 and TRBJ1-5; tentatively, D is TRBD1 (6 bases). Trimming left V 2 bases short and J 10 bases short, with 21 bases between. CDR1 and CDR2 from the germline V gene are KGHSH and LQKENI. The CDR3 has 16 amino acids.

V usage is TRBV29-1 and J usage is TRBJ2-6; TRBD1 matches at 8 bases. This CDR3 is 19 amino acids long. The V and J ends lost 3 bases and 2 bases, in that order; junction bases with no gene match: 15. The germline V gene encodes CDR1 SQVTM and CDR2 ANQGSEA. The CDR3 loop reads CSVEIPFGQGYTGANVLTF. CDR3 bases: TGCAGCGTTGAGATTCCGTTCGGACAGGGATACACTGGGGCCAACGTCCTGACTTTC.

In this sample, this clonotype turned up a few times. The chain is built from TRBV12-3 or TRBV12-4 and TRBJ2-7; D possibly corresponds to TRBD2 (6 bases). This CDR3 region has 15 residues. Trimming shortened V by 7 bases and J by 10 bases, and 26 bases separated the two germline ends. For the CDR3, the DNA is TGTGCCAGCATCTCATTAGTCGGGGGTTGTTCTTCCCAGTACTTC. Amino acids: CASISLVGGCSSQYF.

This clonotype was seen more than once but under ten times. The chain recombines TRBV7-2 with TRBJ2-1; D possibly corresponds to TRBD1 (6 bases). V was clipped by 1 base and J by 9 bases, with 22 bases between them. CDR3 length: 17 amino acids. CDR1 SGHTA and CDR2 FQGNSA come from the germline V gene. CDR3 sequence: CASSLVWTTGTGSEQFF. The CDR3 DNA is TGTGCCAGCAGCTTAGTATGGACGACAGGAACAGGGAGTGAGCAGTTCTTC.

This clonotype occurred a few times. The chain recombines TRBV7-9 with TRBJ2-7, with 8 positions matching TRBD1. Germline V gives CDR1 SEHNR, CDR2 FQNEAQ (reference sequence). Trimming cost V 1 base and J 4 bases; bases outside gene matches: 9. The CDR3 sequence is 16 residues long. The CDR3 nucleotides read TGTGCCAGCAGCTTAGATTCATCAGGGGGCAGGTACGAGCAGTACTTC. It codes for CASSLDSSGGRYEQYF.

This clonotype was detected a few times. This chain joins TRBV5-1 and TRBJ2-7; possibly TRBD2 for D (5 bases). CDR3 length: 15 amino acids. Trimming took off 0 bases at V and 4 bases at J, with 14 bases between the two ends. Germline-derived CDR1 and CDR2 are SGHRS and YFSETQ. The CDR3 loop reads CASSLERQPPYEQYF. In nucleotides, the CDR3 is TGCGCCAGCAGCTTGGAGCGGCAACCTCCATACGAGCAGTACTTC.

V gene TRBV10-3 combines with J gene TRBJ1-1; no clear D. The CDR3 covers 13 residues. V lost 0 bases to trimming and J lost 5 bases, with 7 bases between them. The germline CDR1 and CDR2 sequences are ENHRY and SYGVKD. The CDR3 loop reads CAISESEGTEAFF. In DNA, the CDR3 is TGTGCCATCAGTGAGTCAGAGGGAACTGAAGCTTTCTTT.

The CDR3 loop is CASSQDSGRVSSGANVLTF. CDR3 coding DNA: TGCGCCAGCAGCCAAGACTCGGGCAGGGTAAGCTCTGGGGCCAACGTCCTGACTTTC. V is TRBV4-3 and J is TRBJ2-6; TRBD1 is a possible D gene (5 bases). The CDR3 is made up of 19 amino acids. The V and J ends lost 0 bases and 0 bases respectively, with 15 bases between them. The germline CDR1 and CDR2 sequences are LGHNA and YSLEER.